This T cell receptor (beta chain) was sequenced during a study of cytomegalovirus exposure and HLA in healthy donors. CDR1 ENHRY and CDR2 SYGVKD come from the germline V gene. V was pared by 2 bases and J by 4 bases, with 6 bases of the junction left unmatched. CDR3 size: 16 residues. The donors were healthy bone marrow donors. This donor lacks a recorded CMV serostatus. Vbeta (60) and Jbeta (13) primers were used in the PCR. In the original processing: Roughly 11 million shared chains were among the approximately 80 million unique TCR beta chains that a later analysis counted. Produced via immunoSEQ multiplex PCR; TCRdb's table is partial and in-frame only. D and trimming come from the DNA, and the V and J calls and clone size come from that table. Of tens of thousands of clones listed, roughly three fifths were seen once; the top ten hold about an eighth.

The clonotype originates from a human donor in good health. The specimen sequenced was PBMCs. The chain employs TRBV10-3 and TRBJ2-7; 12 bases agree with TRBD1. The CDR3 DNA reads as TGTGCCATCAGTGAGCCAGGGACAGGGGGCTTATACGAGCAGTACTTC. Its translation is CAISEPGTGGLYEQYF.